The next 26 T cell receptor beta chains were all read from a single sample in a study of T cell clonality in common variable immunodeficiency. The data were produced by immunoSEQ multiplex PCR, yet TCRdb's version contains in-frame clones alone and is incomplete. Sampling found around 57,000 clones, none seen once. The sample consisted of peripheral blood mononuclear cells. These receptors were taken from a person between 18 and 70 years old in good health.

This clone was picked up many times. The CDR3 end is not reached by the read, which stops 3 residues before it; the germline J gene fills it in. The chain links TRBV6-2 or TRBV6-3 to TRBJ2-1, with 14 nucleotides matching TRBD2. The CDR3 spans 14 residues. CDR1 and CDR2 (germline): MNHEY, SVGEGT. The V and J ends lost 8 bases and 7 bases, in that order; junction bases with no gene match: 4. The part of the CDR3 DNA that was read is TGTGCCAGCCGGACTAGCGGGGGGTATAATGAG. This encodes CASRTSGGYNE. The CDR3 as a whole reads CASRTSGGYNEQFF.

On this clone: Coverage ceases 3 residues before the CDR3 finishes, and the germline J gene fills in the end. The genes are TRBV20-1 and TRBJ2-7, with D perhaps TRBD1 (6 bases). V was cut by 0 bases and J by 3 bases, with 18 bases left in between. The CDR3 is made up of 16 amino acids. Germline CDR1 is DFQATT and CDR2 is SNEGSKA (reference sequence). The part of the CDR3 DNA that was read is TGCAGTGCTAGAGATGGGCGCAGGGGAAACGACTACGAG. Amino acids: CSARDGRRGNDYE. The entire CDR3 protein is CSARDGRRGNDYEQYF.

At least ten counts were recorded for this clone. The CDR3 end falls 3 residues outside the read, so it is completed with the germline J gene. V usage is TRBV20-1 and J usage is TRBJ2-7; 9 nucleotides match TRBD1. This CDR3 spans 14 amino acids. CDR1 and CDR2 from the germline V gene are DFQATT and SNEGSKA (reference sequence). J was trimmed by 6 bases and V by 2 bases; bases with no gene match: 8. CDR3 amino acids: CSARSGTGSFEQYF. The covered CDR3 bases are TGCAGTGCTAGATCGGGGACAGGGTCGTTCGAG.

There are many counts of this clone. The CDR3 end falls 3 residues outside the read, so it is completed with the germline J gene. V gene TRBV7-2 combines with J gene TRBJ2-1; TRBD2 might be the D (6 bases). The germline V and J ends were trimmed by 1 base and 5 bases, with 6 bases remaining between them. The CDR3 length is 13 residues. Germline lookup yields CDR1 SGHTA and CDR2 FQGNSA. CDR3 DNA (partial): TGTGCCAGCAGCTTAGGACTAGACAATGAG. Its translation is CASSLGLDNE. The full-length CDR3 reads as CASSLGLDNEQFF.

This clone was counted at least ten times. The observed sequence ends 3 residues before the CDR3 terminus, with the missing tail filled in from the germline J gene. The gene calls are TRBV7-9 and TRBJ2-3, with 7 bases fitting TRBD2. The germline V gene encodes CDR1 SEHNR and CDR2 FQNEAQ (reference sequence). The CDR3 has 14 residues. V gave up 5 bases and J gave up 3 bases; unmatched junction bases: 5. CDR3: CASSPGLVTDTQYF. The CDR3 DNA, read in part, is TGTGCCAGCAGCCCAGGACTAGTGACAGATACG.

This clone was picked up many times. The read comes to an end 3 residues before the CDR3 does, leaving the germline J gene to fill in the end. The V and J genes are TRBV5-1 and TRBJ2-3; 7 nucleotides match TRBD2. With V trimmed by 0 bases and J by 3 bases, 7 bases remained unmatched. This CDR3 contains 16 residues. The germline V gene has CDR1 SGHRS and CDR2 YFSETQ. This CDR3 reads CASSLEGNGGTDTQYF. The sequenced part of the CDR3 DNA is TGCGCCAGCAGCTTGGAAGGCAACGGGGGGACAGATACG. The entire variable domain, with the rest obtained from reference TRBV5-1 and TRBJ2-3, is as follows: KAGVTQTPRYLIKTRGQQVTLSCSPISGHRSVSWYQQTPGQGLQFLFEYFSETQRNKGNFPGRFSGRQFSNSRSEMNVSTLELGDSALYLCASSLEGNGGTDTQYFGPGTRLTVL.

This clone was seen at least ten times. Partial CDR3 DNA: TGTGCCAGCAGTGTTAGCGGGAGTTACAATGAG. As protein: CASSVSGSYNE. The entire CDR3 reads CASSVSGSYNEQFF. V and J are TRBV6-1 and TRBJ2-1, with TRBD2 matching over 9 bases. The read halts 3 residues ahead of the CDR3 end, with the missing end drawn from the germline J gene. J lost 4 bases, V lost 4 bases, and 2 bases had no gene match. Germline CDR1 MNHNS, CDR2 SASEGT. The length of the CDR3 is 14 residues.

Concerning this clone: The read comes to an end 3 residues before the CDR3 does, leaving the germline J gene to fill in the end. The chain links TRBV30 to TRBJ1-2, with TRBD1 identical over 8 bases. In germline, CDR1 is GTSNPN, CDR2 SVGIG (reference sequence). This CDR3 region has 17 residues. The CDR3 sequence is CAWRGGLRTGWADTYTF. Incomplete CDR3 DNA: TGTGCCTGGAGGGGCGGGTTACGGACAGGGTGGGCAGATACC. The entire variable domain, with the rest obtained from reference TRBV30 and TRBJ1-2, is as follows: SQTIHQWPATLVQPVGSPLSLECTVEGTSNPNLYWYRQAAGRGLQLLFYSVGIGQISSEVPQNLSASRPQDRQFILSSKKLLLSDSGFYLCAWRGGLRTGWADTYTFGSGTRLTVV.

Of note for this clone: The read falls 3 residues short of the CDR3 end, and the missing part is taken from the germline J gene. The chain is built from TRBV7-2 and TRBJ2-7; 7 bases map to TRBD2. The CDR3 is 12 residues long. Germline assignment: CDR1 SGHTA and CDR2 FQGNSA. Germline trimming cut 7 bases from V and 5 bases from J; bases unmatched to any gene: 5. The CDR3 region is CASNRAGNEQYF. Incomplete CDR3 DNA: TGTGCCAGCAACCGAGCGGGAAACGAG.

This clone was picked up a small number of times. The sequence runs out 3 residues before the end of the CDR3; the remainder is reconstructed from the germline J gene. V usage is TRBV30 and J usage is TRBJ1-1; a possible D gene is TRBD1 (5 bases). CDR3 length: 17 residues. Germline loops: CDR1 GTSNPN, CDR2 SVGIG (reference sequence). V lost 6 bases, J lost 0 bases, and 23 bases lay in between. CDR3 bases read: TGTGCCTGCCTCCTGGGGTACTTGGGGCCGATGAACACTGAA. Residues: CACLLGYLGPMNTE. The whole CDR3 reads CACLLGYLGPMNTEAFF.

Comment on this clone: The read terminates 3 residues before the CDR3 end, so the remaining end is supplied by the germline J gene. The chain carries TRBV7-9 and TRBJ2-7; 9 bases line up with TRBD2. Germline-derived CDR1 and CDR2 are SEHNR and FQNEAQ (reference sequence). The ends lost 8 bases at V and 1 base at J; junction bases unmatched: 9. The CDR3 sequence is 15 residues long. The part of the CDR3 DNA that was read is TGTGCCAGCGGTCTAGCGGGATCTTTGTCCTACGAG. Amino acids: CASGLAGSLSYE. The full CDR3 reads CASGLAGSLSYEQYF.

This clone was detected many times. The CDR3 end is not reached by the read, which stops 3 residues before it; the germline J gene fills it in. This chain joins TRBV2 and TRBJ2-3; D not certain. The CDR3 loop spans 14 amino acids. Trimming shortened V by 3 bases and J by 4 bases, and 11 bases separated the two germline ends. Germline V gene data show CDR1 as SNHLY and CDR2 as FYNNEI. CDR3 sequence reads: CASSDRYRSDTQYF. The CDR3 DNA, read in part, is TGTGCCAGCAGTGACAGGTACAGATCAGATACG.

This clone was seen ten or more times. The read falls 3 residues short of the CDR3 end, and the missing part is taken from the germline J gene. The chain is built from TRBV20-1 and TRBJ2-3, with 8 positions matching TRBD1. Germline V gene lookup returns CDR1 DFQATT and CDR2 SNEGSKA (reference sequence). The CDR3 is made up of 13 amino acids. The CDR3 bases that were read are TGCAGCGGGACAGGCCCGAACACAGATACG. Amino acid sequence: CSGTGPNTDT. The complete CDR3 sequence is CSGTGPNTDTQYF.

This clone was seen at least ten times. Sequencing ends 3 residues short of the CDR3 end; the germline J gene provides the rest. This chain uses TRBV30 with TRBJ1-2, with a possible D match to TRBD1 (6 bases). Germline V lookup: CDR1 GTSNPN, CDR2 SVGIG (reference sequence). The CDR3 spans 13 residues. The sequenced CDR3 bases are TGTGCCTGGAGACTACAGGGTTTTCGGGGC. As protein: CAWRLQGFRG. The entire CDR3 reads CAWRLQGFRGYTF.

This clone has at least ten counts. The read stops 3 residues short of the end of the CDR3; the missing end is completed from the germline J gene. J is TRBJ2-1 and V is TRBV19, with 9 bases lining up with TRBD2. Per the germline V gene, CDR1 is LNHDA and CDR2 is SQIVND (reference sequence). The CDR3 length is 18 residues. Trimming at V came to 4 bases and at J to 5 bases, leaving 15 bases not matched to a gene. The CDR3 protein is CASSTQRGAGGFNNEQFF. The covered CDR3 bases are TGTGCCAGTAGTACCCAAAGGGGAGCGGGAGGATTCAACAATGAG.

This clone was counted at least ten times. The observed sequence ends 3 residues before the CDR3 terminus, with the missing tail filled in from the germline J gene. The chain is built from TRBV19 and TRBJ2-2; 7 nucleotides align to TRBD1. This CDR3 comprises 13 residues. Trimming removed 10 bases from V and 5 bases from J; junction bases left unmatched: 7. Germline CDR1 and CDR2: LNHDA and SQIVND (reference sequence). The DNA read from the CDR3 is TGTGCCACCACGAAACAGGGGACCGGGGAG. Translated, it gives CATTKQGTGE. The full CDR3 sequence reads CATTKQGTGELFF.

This clone was seen at least ten times. The read terminates 3 residues ahead of where the CDR3 ends, so the germline J gene completes it. This rearrangement joins TRBV30 to TRBJ1-2; the match to TRBD1 covers 7 bases. This CDR3 has 14 residues. Germline CDR1 GTSNPN, CDR2 SVGIG (reference sequence). V was pared by 3 bases and J by 0 bases, with 4 bases of the junction left unmatched. The part of the CDR3 DNA that was read is TGTGCCTGGAGCGGGGACAGAGCTAACTATGGC. Translation: CAWSGDRANYG. The full CDR3 sequence reads CAWSGDRANYGYTF.

Ten or more counts support this clone. The read is 3 residues too short to cover the CDR3 end, so that end is filled in from the germline J gene. Other DNA sequences from this sample encode an identical CDR3 as well. The V call is TRBV2, the J call TRBJ2-1, with 7 bases fitting TRBD2. V lost 2 bases to trimming and J lost 0 bases; unmatched junction nucleotides: 10. The CDR3 runs to 18 residues. The germline gives CDR1 SNHLY, CDR2 FYNNEI. CDR3 bases read: TGTGCCAGCAGTGAACCCCTCCTAGCGGTTAGCTCCTACAATGAG. Translation gives CASSEPLLAVSSYNE. The CDR3 as a whole reads CASSEPLLAVSSYNEQFF. The full variable domain, rest sourced from reference TRBV2 and TRBJ2-1, is EPEVTQTPSHQVTQMGQEVILRCVPISNHLYFYWYRQILGQKVEFLVSFYNNEISEKSEIFDDQFSVERPDGSNFTLKIRSTKLEDSAMYFCASSEPLLAVSSYNEQFFGPGTRLTVL.

This clone was recorded many times. From the germline J gene comes the end of the CDR3, since the read stops 3 residues before it. The chain employs TRBV5-6 and TRBJ2-5; TRBD2 matches 7 bases. From germline, CDR1 is SGHDT and CDR2 YYEEEE. The trim removed 6 bases at V and 7 bases at J, leaving 9 bases unmatched. This CDR3 is built from 13 residues. CDR3 DNA, as far as it was read: TGTGCCAGCACGATAGCGGGCGGGACGACC. The encoded protein is CASTIAGGTT. The CDR3 in full is CASTIAGGTTQYF.

This clone was recorded many times. The read finishes 3 residues shy of the CDR3 end, and the germline J gene is used to complete it. The chain joins TRBV29-1 to TRBJ2-7; 9 nucleotides match TRBD1. CDR1 is SQVTM and CDR2 is ANQGSEA in the germline V gene. V trimming: 0 bases; J trimming: 2 bases; junction bases outside the gene matches: 2. This CDR3 comprises 14 residues. The CDR3: CSVEDTGGPYEQYF. The covered CDR3 bases are TGCAGCGTTGAAGATACAGGGGGCCCCTACGAG.

A few counts support this clone. The missing CDR3 end, 3 residues past where the read stops, is filled in from the germline J gene. The rearrangement links TRBV19 to TRBJ1-5; the D gene is possibly TRBD1 (5 bases). The CDR3 runs 16 residues. V was shortened by 10 bases and J by 6 bases, with 25 bases between the two germline ends. Germline V gives CDR1 LNHDA, CDR2 SQIVND (reference sequence). The CDR3 sequence: CATEPSARGLVQPQHF. The CDR3 bases that were read are TGTGCCACAGAACCTTCAGCTCGGGGGTTAGTTCAGCCC. The full variable domain, its missing parts supplied by reference TRBV19 and TRBJ1-5, is DGGITQSPKYLFRKEGQNVTLSCEQNLNHDAMYWYRQDPGQGLRLIYYSQIVNDFQKGDIAEGYSVSREKKESFPLTVTSAQKNPTAFYLCATEPSARGLVQPQHFGDGTRLSIL.

This clone has ten or more counts. The read terminates 3 residues ahead of where the CDR3 ends, so the germline J gene completes it. The genes are TRBV18 and TRBJ2-1; the match to TRBD2 covers 12 bases. Germline-derived CDR1 and CDR2 are KGHSH and LQKENI. The length of the CDR3 is 16 residues. V gave up 5 bases and J gave up 2 bases; unmatched junction bases: 4. CDR3 bases read: TGTGCCAGCTCATATACTAGCGGGAGGACCTACAATGAG. Its translation: CASSYTSGRTYNE. The CDR3 reads in full as CASSYTSGRTYNEQFF.

This clone was observed at least ten times. Read data end 3 residues before the CDR3 end; the end is taken from the germline J gene. The chain links TRBV30 to TRBJ1-5, with a tentative D call TRBD1 (6 bases). The CDR3 has 13 amino acids. The germline V gene has CDR1 GTSNPN and CDR2 SVGIG (reference sequence). CDR3 sequence reads: CAWSVGAVGPQHF. CDR3 DNA (partial): TGTGCCTGGAGTGTGGGGGCTGTGGGACCC.

Points on this clone: The read is 3 residues too short to cover the CDR3 end, so that end is filled in from the germline J gene. The J gene is TRBJ1-2, the V gene TRBV30; the D is unclear. This CDR3 is 12 amino acids long. Per the germline V gene, CDR1 is GTSNPN and CDR2 is SVGIG (reference sequence). Incomplete CDR3 DNA: TGTGCCTGGAGTGTAAGTAGCAATGAC. This codes for CAWSVSSND. The complete CDR3 sequence is CAWSVSSNDYTF.

This clone was counted at least ten times. From the germline J gene comes the end of the CDR3, since the read stops 3 residues before it. The chain couples TRBV18 to TRBJ2-3; TRBD2 matches 12 bases. The CDR3 is 20 residues long. V trimming: 6 bases; J trimming: 6 bases; junction bases outside the gene matches: 22. Germline assignment: CDR1 KGHSH and CDR2 LQKENI. The CDR3 here is CASSPFRSTSGRKGLDTQYF. The CDR3 DNA, read in part, is TGTGCCAGCTCTCCCTTCCGGTCGACTAGCGGGAGAAAGGGCCTCGATACG.

Ten or more counts support this clone. Here the CDR3 reads CASSSGDSNYGYTF. The part of the CDR3 DNA that was read is TGCGCCAGCAGCTCGGGGGACAGCAACTATGGC. The gene calls are TRBV5-1 and TRBJ1-2; 7 bases are a match to TRBD1. The read ends 3 residues shy of where the CDR3 ends; the end is completed using the germline J gene. From germline, CDR1 is SGHRS and CDR2 YFSETQ. This CDR3 is built from 14 residues. J lost 2 bases, V lost 3 bases, and 4 bases had no gene match.